These 21 T cell receptor beta chains share one sample of origin, sequenced in a study of blood T cells in healthy people across ages. For the second PCR, which ran for about 7 to 11 cycles, a sample-barcoded 5' primer and a J-beta primer mix were used. TCRdb reprocessed the 5' RACE reads with MiXCR, giving one entry per CDR3 protein. This repertoire shows around 500,000 distinct CDR3 sequences, 27% found once; its top ten account for about 3.3%. The same sample was also studied in work on T cells of mothers and their children.

The source material was blood. Source of these receptors: a boy between 2 and 10 years old in good health.

This clonotype has only a few counts. The rearrangement links TRBV9 to TRBJ2-5; no clear D. CDR3 length equals 13 residues. V shed 0 bases and J shed 2 bases, with 5 bases lying between them. Germline V gene lookup returns CDR1 SGDLS and CDR2 YYNGEE. Written as DNA, the CDR3 is TGTGCCAGCAGCGTAGTCGGGCAAGAGACCCAGTACTTC. Its translation is CASSVVGQETQYF.

This clonotype occurred a few times. The CDR3 loop is CASSLPSGRKETQYF. For the CDR3, the DNA is TGTGCCAGCAGCTTACCTAGCGGGAGAAAGGAGACCCAGTACTTC. The chain joins TRBV7-9 to TRBJ2-5, with 10 bases fitting TRBD2. This CDR3 region has 15 residues. In germline, CDR1 is SEHNR, CDR2 FQNEAQ (reference sequence). V dropped 2 bases and J dropped 5; count of bases not matched to a gene: 5.

The chain recombines TRBV6-2 or TRBV6-3 with TRBJ2-5; D gene unclear. The DNA end is a closer match to TRBJ2-7, so the J assignment may be wrong. Germline CDR1 MNHEY, CDR2 SVGEGT. The CDR3 extends over 13 amino acids. This chain's CDR3 is CASSSSLNYEQYF. The CDR3 DNA reads TGTGCCAGCAGTTCATCCCTCAACTACGAGCAGTACTTC.

The chain combines TRBV5-1 with TRBJ2-2; the D is unclear. The germline gives CDR1 SGHRS, CDR2 YFSETQ. The germline V and J ends were trimmed by 4 bases and 4 bases, with 14 bases remaining between them. The CDR3 extends over 15 amino acids. Here the CDR3 reads CASSPGPPSTGELFF. The CDR3 nucleotides are TGCGCCAGCAGCCCCGGGCCCCCGAGCACCGGGGAGCTGTTTTTT. Full variable domain (rest looked up from reference TRBV5-1 and TRBJ2-2): KAGVTQTPRYLIKTRGQQVTLSCSPISGHRSVSWYQQTPGQGLQFLFEYFSETQRNKGNFPGRFSGRQFSNSRSEMNVSTLELGDSALYLCASSPGPPSTGELFFGEGSRLTVL.

V usage is TRBV27 and J usage is TRBJ2-5; D gene uncertain. The CDR3 sequence is 14 residues long. CDR1 is MNHEY and CDR2 is SMNVEV in the germline V gene (reference sequence). The V and J ends lost 6 bases and 1 base respectively, with 12 bases between them. The CDR3 sequence: CASSSSTPQETQYF. The CDR3 coding sequence is TGTGCCAGCAGCTCTAGTACACCCCAAGAGACCCAGTACTTC.

This clonotype was counted only a few times. The chain employs TRBV10-3 and TRBJ1-2; TRBD1 agrees at 10 bases. The length of the CDR3 is 16 residues. Germline-derived CDR1 and CDR2 are ENHRY and SYGVKD. Trimming removed 4 bases from V and 4 bases from J; junction bases left unmatched: 9. CDR3 region: CAISGTGTGVIYGYTF. CDR3 nucleotides: TGTGCCATCAGTGGAACCGGGACAGGGGTCATCTATGGCTACACCTTC.

There are a few counts of this clonotype. The V and J genes are TRBV6-2 or TRBV6-3 and TRBJ2-7; 14 bases are shared with TRBD2. The CDR3 is made up of 16 amino acids. The V gene end was trimmed by 6 bases and the J gene end by 4 bases; junction bases not matched to a gene: 8. Germline V gene lookup returns CDR1 MNHEY and CDR2 SVGEGT. The CDR3 DNA reads TGTGCCAGCAGCCGGGGACTAGCGGGAGAAGGGTACGAGCAGTACTTC. This sequence encodes CASSRGLAGEGYEQYF.

V and J are TRBV5-1 and TRBJ1-1; D is uncertain. Trimming stripped 3 bases from V and 0 bases from J, with 9 bases between. This CDR3 is built from 14 residues. Germline lookup yields CDR1 SGHRS and CDR2 YFSETQ. CDR3: CASSSLSVNTEAFF. The CDR3 nucleotides read TGCGCCAGCAGCTCCCTGTCGGTGAACACTGAAGCTTTCTTT.

The V and J genes are TRBV12-5 and TRBJ2-5; a possible D gene is TRBD2 (5 bases). The CDR3 contains 13 residues. Looked up from germline, CDR1 is LGHNT and CDR2 is FRNRAP. The V end was cut by 6 bases, the J end by 2 bases, with 10 bases between. CDR3 nucleotides: TGTGCTAGTGGCGGCCCGGGACAAGAGACCCAGTACTTC. It specifies CASGGPGQETQYF.

The chain carries TRBV2 and TRBJ2-1; 9 bases are shared with TRBD2. Gene TRBJ2-7 matches the end of the DNA better, so the J call may be wrong. The germline gives CDR1 SNHLY, CDR2 FYNNEI. The CDR3 spans 18 residues. In nucleotides, the CDR3 is TGTGCCAGCAGTGAAGCGCTCGGTAGCGGGAGCTCAGCGTACGAGCAGTACTTC. Translating it yields CASSEALGSGSSAYEQYF.

The V call is TRBV25-1, the J call TRBJ2-2, with TRBD2 matching over 10 bases. Germline V gene sequence: CDR1 MGHDK, CDR2 SYGVNS. This CDR3 has 19 amino acids. V lost 4 bases to trimming and J lost 2 bases; unmatched junction nucleotides: 13. The CDR3 nucleotides read TGTGCCAGCAGTGCACTAGCGGGGCAACAAATAATAAACACCGGGGAGCTGTTTTTT. Protein product: CASSALAGQQIINTGELFF.

The genes are TRBV9 and TRBJ1-2; 8 bases agree with TRBD1. Germline loops: CDR1 SGDLS, CDR2 YYNGEE. CDR3 length: 14 residues. V was pared by 0 bases and J by 3 bases, with 1 base of the junction left unmatched. Here the CDR3 reads CASSVGGQDYGYTF. The CDR3 DNA sequence: TGTGCCAGCAGCGTAGGGGGACAGGACTATGGCTACACCTTC.

This clonotype was seen a few times. One junction end disagrees with the germline gene, perhaps due to a read error. This sequence joins TRBV4-2 and TRBJ2-2, with D possibly matching TRBD1 (6 bases). Germline values: CDR1 LGHNA, CDR2 YNFKEQ. This CDR3 is 15 amino acids long. CDR3 loop: CASSGGQTNAGELFF. The CDR3 bases are TGTGCCAGCAGCGGGGGACAAACGAACGCCGGGGAGCTGTTTTTT.

The chain uses TRBV20-1 and TRBJ2-7; D is possibly TRBD1 (6 bases). Germline V gives CDR1 DFQATT, CDR2 SNEGSKA (reference sequence). The V end lost 6 bases, the J end lost 5 bases, and 11 bases lay between the germline ends. This CDR3 has 11 amino acids. The CDR3 loop is CSAEGDHEQYF. The CDR3 nucleotides read TGCAGTGCCGAGGGGGACCACGAGCAGTACTTC.

This clonotype was found a few times. The V and J genes are TRBV5-1 and TRBJ2-5, with D perhaps given as TRBD1 or TRBD2 (5 bases each). This CDR3 is built from 16 residues. Germline V gene sequence: CDR1 SGHRS, CDR2 YFSETQ. The V gene lost 0 bases and the J gene lost 0 bases, with 12 bases spanning the gap. CDR3 nucleotide sequence: TGCGCCAGCAGCTTGGCCCAGGGCGGGTACCAAGAGACCCAGTACTTC. This codes for CASSLAQGGYQETQYF.

The chain recombines TRBV7-2 with TRBJ2-5, with TRBD2 as a possible D gene (5 bases). This CDR3 is built from 16 residues. Deletions cut 1 base from V and 5 bases from J, with 17 bases between. Germline V gene lookup returns CDR1 SGHTA and CDR2 FQGNSA. The CDR3 DNA follows: TGTGCCAGCAGCTTAGAGGGCCTAGCCCGGGCGGAGACCCAGTACTTC. Translated, it gives CASSLEGLARAETQYF.

This clonotype was picked up many times. V gene TRBV6-7 combines with J gene TRBJ1-5; 7 nucleotides align to TRBD1. TRBV6-7 is classed as an ORF, of uncertain function. The CDR3 loop spans 16 amino acids. V lost 2 bases, J lost 3 bases, and 7 bases stayed unmatched. This chain's CDR3 is CASSYPGTDYNQPQHF. The CDR3 bases are TGTGCCAGCAGTTACCCAGGGACAGACTACAATCAGCCCCAGCATTTT.

As DNA, the CDR3 is TGTGCCAGCAGGAAACCCCCCCACCTTGAAGCTTTCTTT. Translated: CASRKPPHLEAFF. V is TRBV6-5 and J is TRBJ1-1, with D hard to call. Trimming cost V 6 bases and J 7 bases, with 15 bases left between them. The CDR3 extends over 13 amino acids. CDR1 is MNHEY, CDR2 SVGAGI, per germline.

The sample holds a few counts of this clonotype. The rearrangement links TRBV3-1 to TRBJ2-7, with TRBD1 identical over 11 bases. CDR1 and CDR2 (germline): LGHDT, YNNKEL (reference sequence). The V and J ends lost 5 bases and 5 bases, in that order; junction bases with no gene match: 2. CDR3 length equals 13 residues. The DNA for the CDR3 is TGTGCCAGCAGCTCGGACAGGGGGCACGAGCAGTACTTC. Translated: CASSSDRGHEQYF.

The J gene is TRBJ1-2, the V gene TRBV7-2; 11 bases align to TRBD1. This CDR3 contains 14 residues. Trimming removed 4 bases from V and 6 bases from J; junction bases left unmatched: 4. Germline CDR1 reads SGHTA; CDR2 reads FQGNSA. The CDR3 loop reads CASSWTGGVNGYTF. As DNA, the CDR3 is TGTGCCAGCAGCTGGACAGGGGGCGTCAATGGCTACACCTTC. Drawing the rest from reference TRBV7-2 and TRBJ1-2, the complete variable domain is GAGVSQSPSNKVTEKGKDVELRCDPISGHTALYWYRQSLGQGLEFLIYFQGNSAPDKSGLPSDRFSAERTGGSVSTLTIQRTQQEDSAVYLCASSWTGGVNGYTFGSGTRLTVV.

This sequence joins TRBV24-1 and TRBJ2-3, with D maybe TRBD2 (6 bases). V was pared by 9 bases and J by 0 bases, with 12 bases between. Germline CDR1 reads KGHDR; CDR2 reads SFDVKD. The CDR3 totals 14 residues. The CDR3 nucleotides read TGTGCCACCGGAATGGGGGGAAGCACAGATACGCAGTATTTT. Its translation is CATGMGGSTDTQYF.